This T cell receptor (beta chain) is drawn from a study of monozygotic twins with inflammatory bowel disease. Whole blood without T cell sorting served as the source of isolated total RNA. cDNA for TCRalpha and TCRbeta was amplified by nested PCRs of around 15 then 8 to 10 cycles. TCRdb derives one entry per CDR3 protein from the 5' RACE reads, leaving out DNA. The sample features under 200,000 distinct CDR3 sequences, with 2.8% in its top ten. The germline V gene has CDR1 MNHEY and CDR2 SMNVEV (reference sequence). This CDR3 spans 15 amino acids. This TCR derives from a human donor with ulcerative colitis or Crohn's disease, or a healthy co-twin of an affected twin (not recorded which). The sample comprised blood. The rearrangement links TRBV27 to TRBJ1-5; TCRdb proposes TRBD1, but this gene call is untestable without DNA. The CDR3 is CASSLGGGRNQPQHF.